The 21 T cell receptor beta chains listed next were all sequenced from one sample in a study of CXCR3-negative and CXCR3-positive naive CD8 T cells. Libraries were UMI-labeled 5' RACE TRB cDNA. TCRdb re-analyzed the 5' RACE reads; it lists each CDR3 protein once, without DNA. This sample lists some 56,000 distinct CDR3 sequences; its ten largest clones have roughly 20%. Sequenced sample: memory CD8+ T cells from blood. These receptors were obtained from a human donor in good health. Some clones in this sample may be carry-over from other donors' samples.

This sequence joins TRBV6-2 or TRBV6-3 and TRBJ2-7; TCRdb's D call of TRBD2 is untestable without DNA. The CDR3 extends over 15 amino acids. From germline, CDR1 is MNHEY and CDR2 SVGEGT. CDR3 sequence reads: CVSSLGLAVSYEQYF.

The rearrangement uses TRBV20-1 and TRBJ1-2. CDR1 and CDR2 from the germline V gene are DFQATT and SNEGSKA (reference sequence). The CDR3 runs 14 residues. The CDR3: CSARTPGVNGGYTF.

The rearrangement joins TRBV5-1 to TRBJ2-3. Germline V gene sequence: CDR1 SGHRS, CDR2 YFSETQ. The length of the CDR3 is 13 residues. CDR3 sequence reads: CASRGTRSDTQYF.

This chain uses TRBV29-1 with TRBJ2-7; checking the TCRdb D call of TRBD1 is not possible without DNA. The CDR3 extends over 17 amino acids. The germline gives CDR1 SQVTM, CDR2 ANQGSEA. The CDR3 sequence: CSVAAPSGTGDPYEQYF.

This clonotype is identified as medium-sized from frequency. This chain links TRBV6-4 with TRBJ2-1; TCRdb reports TRBD2, a call that lacks DNA to check it against. The CDR3 runs 15 residues. Per germline, CDR1 MRHNA and CDR2 SNTAGT. The CDR3 loop reads CASSASPTSSDEQFF.

The J gene is TRBJ2-1, the V gene TRBV6-1; TCRdb reports TRBD1, a call that lacks DNA to check it against. There are 16 residues in the CDR3. The germline V gene has CDR1 MNHNS and CDR2 SASEGT. CDR3 in amino acids: CASKIRGWDQKEEQFF.

The V call is TRBV6-5, the J call TRBJ2-7; TCRdb lists TRBD1, though no DNA is available to test this call. The CDR3 runs 13 residues. The germline CDR1 and CDR2 sequences are MNHEY and SVGAGI. This CDR3 is CASSPDRAYEQYF.

V and J are TRBV19 and TRBJ2-7. The germline V gene encodes CDR1 LNHDA and CDR2 SQIVND (reference sequence). This CDR3 has 14 residues. CDR3 loop: CASSPSRGPYEQYF.

The rearrangement joins TRBV4-3 to TRBJ2-3; the D call of TRBD2 rests on TCRdb alone, since no DNA is present to check it. CDR1 LGHNA and CDR2 YSLEER come from the germline V gene. The CDR3 runs 16 residues. The CDR3: CASSQDLAGGPDTQYF.

The V and J genes are TRBV27 and TRBJ2-3. Looked up from germline, CDR1 is MNHEY and CDR2 is SMNVEV (reference sequence). This CDR3 is built from 16 residues. CDR3 sequence: CASSQRPVGFTDTQYF.

This chain joins TRBV12-3 or TRBV12-4 and TRBJ1-2; TCRdb gives TRBD1 as the D gene, but with no DNA this cannot be confirmed. The CDR3 covers 14 residues. The chain's CDR3 is CASSYPGTGNGYTF.

The chain links TRBV7-6 to TRBJ2-3; TCRdb picks TRBD2, but there is no DNA to check that call. This CDR3 contains 17 residues. CDR1 is SGHVS and CDR2 is FNYEAQ in the germline V gene. The CDR3 protein is CTSSFDQRGVTADTQYF.

The J gene is TRBJ2-3, the V gene TRBV6-2 or TRBV6-3; TCRdb names TRBD1, which stays unverified in the absence of DNA. CDR3 length equals 14 residues. Germline values: CDR1 MNHEY, CDR2 SVGEGT. The CDR3 loop is CASKGQGHTDTQYF.

V and J are TRBV5-1 and TRBJ2-2; the TCRdb call, TRBD2, lacks DNA for checking. Germline V CDR1 and CDR2: SGHRS, YFSETQ. This CDR3 comprises 19 residues. CDR3: CASSLDGLAGGLNTGELFF. Full variable domain (missing parts from reference TRBV5-1 and TRBJ2-2): KAGVTQTPRYLIKTRGQQVTLSCSPISGHRSVSWYQQTPGQGLQFLFEYFSETQRNKGNFPGRFSGRQFSNSRSEMNVSTLELGDSALYLCASSLDGLAGGLNTGELFFGEGSRLTVL.

V and J are TRBV13 and TRBJ2-3; TCRdb's assignment of TRBD1 cannot be checked, as there is no DNA. This CDR3 has 15 amino acids. Germline CDR1 reads PRHDT; CDR2 reads FYEKMQ (reference sequence). The CDR3 sequence: CASSLGRGTADTQYF.

The chain joins TRBV6-2 or TRBV6-3 to TRBJ2-7; absent DNA, TCRdb's TRBD1 call cannot be checked. The CDR3 length is 20 residues. Germline CDR1 reads MNHEY; CDR2 reads SVGEGT. The CDR3 protein is CASSWSPSGSDRPSSYEQYF.

The V and J genes are TRBV12-5 and TRBJ1-1. The germline V gene has CDR1 LGHNT and CDR2 FRNRAP. The CDR3 totals 15 residues. CDR3 amino acids: CASGLAGFGSTEAFF. The whole variable domain, remainder taken from reference TRBV12-5 and TRBJ1-1, is DARVTQTPRHKVTEMGQEVTMRCQPILGHNTVFWYRQTMMQGLELLAYFRNRAPLDDSGMPKDRFSAEMPDATLATLKIQPSEPRDSAVYFCASGLAGFGSTEAFFGQGTRLTVV.

The chain couples TRBV3-1 to TRBJ1-5; the TCRdb call, TRBD1, lacks DNA for checking. The CDR3 has 14 amino acids. The germline gives CDR1 LGHDT, CDR2 YNNKEL (reference sequence). CDR3 residues: CASSPQGNDQPQHF.

The genes are TRBV12-3 or TRBV12-4 and TRBJ1-4; TCRdb proposes TRBD1, but this gene call is untestable without DNA. There are 16 residues in the CDR3. This CDR3 is CASSLERGAANEKLFF.

This rearrangement joins TRBV28 to TRBJ1-1; with no DNA, the TCRdb D assignment of TRBD1 cannot be verified. This CDR3 is 13 amino acids long. Looked up from germline, CDR1 is MDHEN and CDR2 is SYDVKM. The CDR3 loop is CASKGTGVAEAFF.

The chain has TRBV5-6 and TRBJ2-2. The CDR3 spans 12 residues. The V gene's germline CDR1 is SGHDT and CDR2 YYEEEE. The chain's CDR3 is CASSPHPGELFF.